This T cell receptor (beta chain) was captured in a study of T cells in Graves' hyperthyroidism and ophthalmopathy. The germline gives CDR1 MDHEN, CDR2 SYDVKM. The germline V and J ends were trimmed by 6 bases and 1 base, with 7 bases remaining between them. The CDR3 has 13 residues. A Clinical Activity Score of at least 3, a NOSPECS grade of at least 4 and a duration under 3 months were recorded in the ophthalmopathy patients. Authors of the study amplified TCR beta CDR3 regions from RNA transcripts. HTBI primers were employed in a first-round RT-PCR of the TCR CDR3. Via MiXCR, TCRdb re-called the multiplex PCR reads, giving one row per CDR3 protein. The table records about 370,000 distinct CDR3 sequences, 15% of them present only once. This clonotype was detected many times.

This receptor was identified in a woman in her sixties with Graves' ophthalmopathy. The chain is built from TRBV28 and TRBJ1-5; no firm D call. Material for sequencing was blood. The DNA of the CDR3 is TGTGCCAGCAGATTCGAGAGCAATCAGCCCCAGCATTTT. This translates into CASRFESNQPQHF.